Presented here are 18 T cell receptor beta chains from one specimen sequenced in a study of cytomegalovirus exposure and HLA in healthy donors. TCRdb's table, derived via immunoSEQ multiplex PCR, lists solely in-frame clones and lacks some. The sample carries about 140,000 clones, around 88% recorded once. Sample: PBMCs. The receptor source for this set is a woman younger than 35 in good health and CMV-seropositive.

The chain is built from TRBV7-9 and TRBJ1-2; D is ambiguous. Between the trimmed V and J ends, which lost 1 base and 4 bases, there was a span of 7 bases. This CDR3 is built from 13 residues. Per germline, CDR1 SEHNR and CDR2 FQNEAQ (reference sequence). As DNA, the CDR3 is TGTGCCAGCAGCTTAGGGTCAGGCTATGGCTACACCTTC. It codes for CASSLGSGYGYTF.

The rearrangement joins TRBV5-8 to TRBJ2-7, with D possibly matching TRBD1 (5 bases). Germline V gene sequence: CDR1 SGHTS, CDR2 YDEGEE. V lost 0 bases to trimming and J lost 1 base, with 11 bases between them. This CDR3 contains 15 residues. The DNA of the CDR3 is TGTGCCAGCAGCTTGGGACAAAGGGGTTCCTACGAGCAGTACTTC. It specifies CASSLGQRGSYEQYF.

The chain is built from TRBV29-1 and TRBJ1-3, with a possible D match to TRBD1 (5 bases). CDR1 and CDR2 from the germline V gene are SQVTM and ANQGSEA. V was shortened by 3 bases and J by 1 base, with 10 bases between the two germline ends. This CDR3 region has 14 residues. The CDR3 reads CSVDFGTSGNTIYF. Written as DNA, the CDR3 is TGCAGCGTTGATTTTGGGACTTCTGGAAACACCATATATTTT. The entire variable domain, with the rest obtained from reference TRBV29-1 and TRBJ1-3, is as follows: SAVISQKPSRDICQRGTSLTIQCQVDSQVTMMFWYRQQPGQSLTLIATANQGSEATYESGFVIDKFPISRPNLTFSTLTVSNMSPEDSSIYLCSVDFGTSGNTIYFGEGSWLTVV.

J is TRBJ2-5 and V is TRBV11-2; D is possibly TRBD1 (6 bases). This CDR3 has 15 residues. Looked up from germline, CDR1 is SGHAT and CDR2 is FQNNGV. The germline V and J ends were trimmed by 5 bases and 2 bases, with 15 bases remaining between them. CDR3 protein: CASSGRRTVQETQYF. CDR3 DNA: TGTGCCAGCAGCGGACGCCGGACAGTACAAGAGACCCAGTACTTC.

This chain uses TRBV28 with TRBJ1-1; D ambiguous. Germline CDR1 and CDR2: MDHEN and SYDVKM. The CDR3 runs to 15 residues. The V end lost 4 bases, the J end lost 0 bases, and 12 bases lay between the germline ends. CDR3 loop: CASSSDFRMNTEAFF. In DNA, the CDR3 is TGTGCCAGCAGTTCCGATTTCAGGATGAACACTGAAGCTTTCTTT.

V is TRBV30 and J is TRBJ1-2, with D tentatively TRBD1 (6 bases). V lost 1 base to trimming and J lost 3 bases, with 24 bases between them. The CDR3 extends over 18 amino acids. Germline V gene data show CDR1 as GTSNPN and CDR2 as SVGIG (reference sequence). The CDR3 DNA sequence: TGTGCCTGGAGTGCCCACCCCCGGAACAGGGAGTTCTACTATGGCTACACCTTC. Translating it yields CAWSAHPRNREFYYGYTF.

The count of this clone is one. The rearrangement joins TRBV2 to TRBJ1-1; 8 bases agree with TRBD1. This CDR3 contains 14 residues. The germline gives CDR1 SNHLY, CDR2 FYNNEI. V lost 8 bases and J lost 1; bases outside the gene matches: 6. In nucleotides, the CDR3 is TGTGCCAGCCGATGGACAGGGTCGAACACTGAAGCTTTCTTT. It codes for CASRWTGSNTEAFF. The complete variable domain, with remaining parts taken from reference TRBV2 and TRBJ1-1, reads EPEVTQTPSHQVTQMGQEVILRCVPISNHLYFYWYRQILGQKVEFLVSFYNNEISEKSEIFDDQFSVERPDGSNFTLKIRSTKLEDSAMYFCASRWTGSNTEAFFGQGTRLTVV.

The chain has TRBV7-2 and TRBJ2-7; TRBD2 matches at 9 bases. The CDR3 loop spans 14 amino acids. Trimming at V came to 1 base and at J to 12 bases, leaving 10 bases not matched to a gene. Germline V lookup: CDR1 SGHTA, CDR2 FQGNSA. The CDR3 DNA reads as TGTGCCAGCAGCTTAGGAGGCGGCGGGGGGGCGGCGTACTTC. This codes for CASSLGGGGGAAYF.

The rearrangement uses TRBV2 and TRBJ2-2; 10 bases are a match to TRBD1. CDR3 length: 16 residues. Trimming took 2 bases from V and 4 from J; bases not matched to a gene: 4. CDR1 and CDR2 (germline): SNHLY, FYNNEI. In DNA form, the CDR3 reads TGTGCCAGCAGTGAATGGGACAGGGGAAGCACCGGGGAGCTGTTTTTT. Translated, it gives CASSEWDRGSTGELFF.

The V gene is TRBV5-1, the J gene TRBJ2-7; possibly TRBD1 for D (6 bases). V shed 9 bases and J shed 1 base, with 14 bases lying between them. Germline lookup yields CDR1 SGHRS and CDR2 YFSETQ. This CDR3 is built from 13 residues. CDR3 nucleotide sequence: TGCGCCACCGCCGAGCAGGGGTCCTACGAGCAGTACTTC. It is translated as CATAEQGSYEQYF.

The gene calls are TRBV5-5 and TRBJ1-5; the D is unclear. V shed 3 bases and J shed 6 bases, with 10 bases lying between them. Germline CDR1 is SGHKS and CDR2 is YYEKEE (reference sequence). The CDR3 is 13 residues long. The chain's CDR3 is CASSWEGVQPQHF. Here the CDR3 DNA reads TGTGCCAGCAGCTGGGAGGGAGTTCAGCCCCAGCATTTT.

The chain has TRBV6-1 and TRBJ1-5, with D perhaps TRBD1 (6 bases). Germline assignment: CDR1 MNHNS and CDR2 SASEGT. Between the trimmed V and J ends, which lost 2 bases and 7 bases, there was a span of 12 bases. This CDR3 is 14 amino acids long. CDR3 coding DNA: TGTGCCAGCAGTGAATGGGGGGGCGGACAGCCCCAGCATTTT. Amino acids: CASSEWGGGQPQHF.

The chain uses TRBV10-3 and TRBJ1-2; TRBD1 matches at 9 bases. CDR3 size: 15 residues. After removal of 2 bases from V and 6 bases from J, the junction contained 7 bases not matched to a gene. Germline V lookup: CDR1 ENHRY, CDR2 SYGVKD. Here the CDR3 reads CAISEKGQGSNGYTF. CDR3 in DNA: TGTGCCATCAGTGAGAAGGGACAGGGTTCGAATGGCTACACCTTC.

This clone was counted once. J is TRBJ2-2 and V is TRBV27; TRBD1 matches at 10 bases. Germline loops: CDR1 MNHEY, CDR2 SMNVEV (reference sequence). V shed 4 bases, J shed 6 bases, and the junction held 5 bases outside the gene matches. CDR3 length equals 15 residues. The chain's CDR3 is CASSWGQGRSGELFF. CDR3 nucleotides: TGTGCCAGCAGTTGGGGACAGGGGCGGTCCGGGGAGCTGTTTTTT.

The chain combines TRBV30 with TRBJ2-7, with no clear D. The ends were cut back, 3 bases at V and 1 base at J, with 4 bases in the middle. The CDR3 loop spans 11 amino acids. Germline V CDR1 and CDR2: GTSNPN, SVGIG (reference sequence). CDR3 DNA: TGTGCCTGGAGACTGTCCTACGAGCAGTACTTC. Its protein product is CAWRLSYEQYF.

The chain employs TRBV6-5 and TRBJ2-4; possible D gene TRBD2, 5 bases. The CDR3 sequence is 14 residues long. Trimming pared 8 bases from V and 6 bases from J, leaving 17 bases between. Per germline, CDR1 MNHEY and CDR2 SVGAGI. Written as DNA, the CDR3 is TGTGCCAGCTCCCCAGCGGCGGTGGGAAACATTCAGTACTTC. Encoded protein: CASSPAAVGNIQYF.

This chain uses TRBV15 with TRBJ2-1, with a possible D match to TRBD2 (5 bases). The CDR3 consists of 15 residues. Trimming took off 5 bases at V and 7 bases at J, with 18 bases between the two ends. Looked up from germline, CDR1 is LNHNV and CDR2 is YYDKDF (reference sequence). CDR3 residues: CATSSKRESRNEQFF. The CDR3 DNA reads TGTGCCACCAGCTCAAAAAGGGAGAGTAGGAATGAGCAGTTCTTC.

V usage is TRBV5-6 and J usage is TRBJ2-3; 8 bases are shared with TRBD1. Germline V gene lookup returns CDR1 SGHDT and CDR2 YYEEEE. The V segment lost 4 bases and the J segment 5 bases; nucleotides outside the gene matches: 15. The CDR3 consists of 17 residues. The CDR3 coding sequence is TGTGCCAGCAGCACCCTTCTCGGCAGGGGGCAAAGAGATACGCAGTATTTT. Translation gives CASSTLLGRGQRDTQYF. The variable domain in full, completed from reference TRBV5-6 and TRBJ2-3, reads DAGVTQSPTHLIKTRGQQVTLRCSPKSGHDTVSWYQQALGQGPQFIFQYYEEEERQRGNFPDRFSGHQFPNYSSELNVNALLLGDSALYLCASSTLLGRGQRDTQYFGPGTRLTVL.